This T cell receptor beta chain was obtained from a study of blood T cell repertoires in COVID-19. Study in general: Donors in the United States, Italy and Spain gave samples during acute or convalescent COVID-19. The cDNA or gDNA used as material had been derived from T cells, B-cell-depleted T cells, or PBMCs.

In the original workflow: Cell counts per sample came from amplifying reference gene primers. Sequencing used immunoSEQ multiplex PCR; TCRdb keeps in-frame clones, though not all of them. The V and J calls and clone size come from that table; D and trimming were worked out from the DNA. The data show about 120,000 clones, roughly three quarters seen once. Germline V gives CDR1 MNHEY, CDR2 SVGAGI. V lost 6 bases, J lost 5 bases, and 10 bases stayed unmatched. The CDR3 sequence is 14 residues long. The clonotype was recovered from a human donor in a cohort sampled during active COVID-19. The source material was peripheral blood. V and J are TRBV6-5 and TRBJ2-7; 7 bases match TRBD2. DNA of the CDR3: TGTGCCAGCAGCTACCGGGGGGATAGGAACGAGCAGTACTTC. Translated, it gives CASSYRGDRNEQYF.